One sample yielded the 8 T cell receptor beta chains listed below, sequenced in a study of blood T cell repertoires in COVID-19. The data were produced by immunoSEQ multiplex PCR, yet TCRdb's version contains in-frame clones alone and is incomplete. Of about 51,000 clones listed, about 88% are singletons. Sequencing input: peripheral blood. These receptor sequences come from a man in his fifties with acute or convalescent COVID-19.

The V gene is TRBV27, the J gene TRBJ2-2, with 8 nucleotides matching TRBD2. Trimming cost V 3 bases and J 5 bases; bases outside gene matches: 2. CDR1 MNHEY and CDR2 SMNVEV come from the germline V gene (reference sequence). The CDR3 has 14 amino acids. CDR3 nucleotides: TGTGCCAGCAGTTTCGGGGGGGGTACCGGGGAGCTGTTTTTT. Translation gives CASSFGGGTGELFF.

The chain joins TRBV9 to TRBJ1-2; maybe TRBD1 (6 bases). The germline V gene has CDR1 SGDLS and CDR2 YYNGEE. The CDR3 length is 15 residues. The V and J ends lost 3 bases and 4 bases respectively, with 16 bases between them. The CDR3 protein is CASSDTGLGSYGYTF. In DNA, the CDR3 is TGTGCCAGCAGCGATACAGGGCTAGGTTCCTATGGCTACACCTTC.

This chain links TRBV5-4 with TRBJ2-1, with 10 positions matching TRBD2. V lost 5 bases to trimming and J lost 4 bases; unmatched junction nucleotides: 3. CDR3 length: 14 amino acids. Germline values: CDR1 SGHNT, CDR2 YYREEE (reference sequence). CDR3 sequence (DNA): TGTGCCAGCAGTATGACTAGCGGGTACAATGAGCAGTTCTTC. Residues: CASSMTSGYNEQFF. Looking up the rest from reference TRBV5-4 and TRBJ2-1 gives the full variable domain: ETGVTQSPTHLIKTRGQQVTLRCSSQSGHNTVSWYQQALGQGPQFIFQYYREEENGRGNFPPRFSGLQFPNYSSELNVNALELDDSALYLCASSMTSGYNEQFFGPGTRLTVL.

This clone appeared once. This rearrangement joins TRBV24-1 to TRBJ1-2; no firm D call. V gave up 0 bases and J gave up 7 bases, with 8 bases separating them. The CDR3 is made up of 13 amino acids. CDR1 and CDR2 (germline): KGHDR, SFDVKD. CDR3 in amino acids: CATSDLEGGGYTF. DNA for the CDR3: TGTGCCACCAGTGATTTGGAGGGTGGTGGCTACACCTTC.

This rearrangement joins TRBV19 to TRBJ2-7; TRBD1 is a possible D gene (5 bases). CDR1 is LNHDA, CDR2 SQIVND, per germline (reference sequence). The CDR3 spans 14 residues. V lost 5 bases, J lost 4 bases, and 15 bases lay in between. This chain's CDR3 is CASSFRVGLYEQYF. In nucleotides, the CDR3 is TGTGCCAGTAGTTTCAGGGTCGGGCTTTACGAGCAGTACTTC.

The chain uses TRBV6-5 and TRBJ1-1; 8 bases fit TRBD1. V shed 5 bases, J shed 2 bases, and the junction held 7 bases outside the gene matches. This CDR3 has 15 amino acids. Germline V gene sequence: CDR1 MNHEY, CDR2 SVGAGI. The CDR3 is CASSQTGGYNTEAFF. The CDR3 DNA sequence: TGTGCCAGCAGTCAAACAGGGGGGTATAACACTGAAGCTTTCTTT.

V usage is TRBV12-3 or TRBV12-4 and J usage is TRBJ1-1; no clear D. V dropped 7 bases and J dropped 1 base, with 10 bases sitting between them. The CDR3 extends over 13 amino acids. The CDR3 loop reads CASNTGGNTEAFF. The CDR3 DNA reads TGTGCCAGCAATACCGGTGGGAACACTGAAGCTTTCTTT.

The chain employs TRBV5-1 and TRBJ1-1; 8 nucleotides line up with TRBD1. J was trimmed by 1 base and V by 1 base; bases with no gene match: 0. CDR3 length: 14 residues. Germline V gene lookup returns CDR1 SGHRS and CDR2 YFSETQ. The CDR3 is CASSLTGGNTEAFF. CDR3 in DNA: TGCGCCAGCAGCTTGACAGGGGGGAACACTGAAGCTTTCTTT.